This T cell receptor (beta chain) was obtained from a study of post-analysis software for immune sequencing data. Study context: Courses of disease covered relapsing-remitting, secondary progressive and progressive-relapsing multiple sclerosis. Study observations and caveats: The five TRBV segments detected at higher frequency in patients than in controls included TRBV5-6, TRBV5-1 and TRBV20-1. Samples from one preparation batch, clustered by F measure, grouped strongly together.

Included in the TCR beta cDNA libraries were unique molecular identifiers. TCRdb fed the PCR reads into MiXCR, producing one record per CDR3 protein. The sample has about 500,000 distinct CDR3 sequences; under 55% are singletons. Note on this clonotype: Its antigen is not known.

The trim removed 2 bases at V and 5 bases at J, leaving 6 bases unmatched. The germline V gene encodes CDR1 ENHRY and CDR2 SYGVKD. The CDR3 contains 17 residues. The chain carries TRBV10-3 and TRBJ2-5, with 15 bases that match TRBD2. The sample consisted of blood. The receptor was derived from a girl between 10 and 17 years old with multiple sclerosis. The CDR3 sequence: CAISETGLAGGGETQYF. CDR3 coding DNA: TGTGCCATCAGTGAGACCGGACTAGCGGGAGGGGGGGAGACCCAGTACTTC.